Below, 9 T cell receptor beta chains from the same sample are listed, as sequenced in a study of T cells expressing NK-cell markers. TCRdb re-called the 5' RACE reads and catalogs CDR3 proteins one per entry, DNA excluded. The table lists more than 120,000 distinct CDR3 sequences. The sequenced material came from blood T cells: a sorted CD56 or NKG2C T cell subset, CD4+ or CD8+ T cells, or bulk PBMC T cells (not recorded which). These receptor sequences come from a young man in good health.

This chain uses TRBV12-3 or TRBV12-4 with TRBJ2-1. This CDR3 has 16 residues. This CDR3 reads CASSFGSEMSYNEQFF.

This chain joins TRBV18 and TRBJ2-2. The CDR3 loop spans 13 amino acids. Germline lookup yields CDR1 KGHSH and CDR2 LQKENI. CDR3 region: CASPDSNTGELFF.

The chain is built from TRBV20-1 and TRBJ2-1; TCRdb outputs TRBD2, but without DNA this stays unchecked. The CDR3 spans 15 residues. Germline values: CDR1 DFQATT, CDR2 SNEGSKA (reference sequence). The CDR3 is CSATRLADSYNEQFF.

The rearrangement links TRBV3-1 to TRBJ2-2; TCRdb returns TRBD1, unconfirmable since there is no DNA. The CDR3 has 16 amino acids. From germline, CDR1 is LGHDT and CDR2 YNNKEL (reference sequence). CDR3 sequence reads: CASSQSRQGRTGELFF. Based on the CDR3 plus reference TRBV3-1 and TRBJ2-2, the full variable domain is DTAVSQTPKYLVTQMGNDKSIKCEQNLGHDTMYWYKQDSKKFLKIMFSYNNKELIINETVPNRFSPKSPDKAHLNLHINSLELGDSAVYFCASSQSRQGRTGELFFGEGSRLTVL.

CDR3 protein: CSAEREGRDTQYF. This chain links TRBV20-1 with TRBJ2-3; checking the TCRdb D call of TRBD2 is not possible without DNA. The V gene's germline CDR1 is DFQATT and CDR2 SNEGSKA (reference sequence). The CDR3 runs 13 residues.

The chain is built from TRBV28 and TRBJ2-2; TCRdb's D call of TRBD2 is untestable without DNA. The CDR3 totals 17 residues. From germline, CDR1 is MDHEN and CDR2 SYDVKM. The CDR3 loop is CASRSLRLAGVIGELFF.

The chain joins TRBV5-1 to TRBJ1-1; lacking DNA, the TRBD1 call made by TCRdb goes unchecked. CDR1 and CDR2 from the germline V gene are SGHRS and YFSETQ. The CDR3 runs 11 residues. CDR3: CASRGQDEAFF.

The CDR3 reads CASSLGTAPTLANTGELFF. The chain recombines TRBV11-2 with TRBJ2-2. Germline assignment: CDR1 SGHAT and CDR2 FQNNGV. CDR3 size: 19 residues.

This chain uses TRBV15 with TRBJ2-1; TCRdb names TRBD1, which stays unverified in the absence of DNA. The germline V gene encodes CDR1 LNHNV and CDR2 YYDKDF (reference sequence). This CDR3 is 12 amino acids long. The CDR3 sequence is CATSIGRGEQFF. Variable domain in full (rest from reference TRBV15 and TRBJ2-1): DAMVIQNPRYQVTQFGKPVTLSCSQTLNHNVMYWYQQKSSQAPKLLFHYYDKDFNNEADTPDNFQSRRPNTSFCFLDIRSPGLGDTAMYLCATSIGRGEQFFGPGTRLTVL.